The present T cell receptor beta chain was sequenced within a study of blood T cell repertoires in COVID-19. For the study at large: COVID-19 samples collected from the United States, Italy and Spain covered acute and convalescent phases.

The CDR3 is made up of 15 amino acids. The germline gives CDR1 MNHEY, CDR2 SVGAGI. With 6 bases clipped from V and 6 bases from J, the junction kept 7 bases outside the gene matches. The protocol was immunoSEQ multiplex PCR, while the TCRdb copy is restricted to in-frame clones and leaves out a portion. The table lists tens of thousands of clones, around 88% of them singletons. The chain employs TRBV6-5 and TRBJ1-6, with 8 nucleotides matching TRBD1. Sequences were obtained from peripheral blood. The receptor comes from a man between 60 and 75 years old with acute or convalescent COVID-19. The CDR3 region is CASRSRDRGNSPLHF. CDR3 DNA: TGTGCCAGCAGATCCAGAGACAGGGGTAATTCACCCCTCCACTTT.